The T cell receptor beta chain described here comes from a study of T cell repertoires in cytomegalovirus infection. Study background: Public TCR beta signatures marked donors with CMV infection and the matching HLA.

General study findings and limits: Dominating the ex vivo response were TCR beta clonotypes that were CMV-specific and HLA-C-restricted.

CDR3 length equals 13 residues. Germline-derived CDR1 and CDR2 are SGHVS and FQNEAQ. Trimming took 3 bases from V and 2 from J, leaving 6 bases between them. TCRdb passed the reads through MiXCR, listing each CDR3 protein once. The sample includes about 480,000 distinct CDR3 sequences, 30% to 40% of them seen just once. This clonotype has ten or more counts. What it binds is unknown. The material was cultured PBMCs, obtained from culture after CMV antigen stimulation. The rearrangement uses TRBV7-8 and TRBJ2-3; no definite D call. This TCR was recovered from a human donor in good health (CMV status not recorded). Some clones in this sample may be carry-over from other donors' samples. The CDR3: CASSFSPTDTQYF. CDR3 DNA: TGTGCCAGCAGCTTCTCTCCCACAGATACGCAGTATTTT.